A single T cell receptor beta chain is shown here with its context. Its antigen remains unidentified. This entry belongs to a study of OX40 agonist ivuxolimab in advanced cancers. Study overall: At doses from 0.01 to 10 mg/kg, patients were given intravenous ivuxolimab every 2 weeks.

Study-level findings and limits: Low normalized clonal expansion also occurred in some nonresponding patients.

The CDR3 is 16 amino acids. Germline CDR1 is LGHNA and CDR2 is YSLEER. Trimming cost V 0 bases and J 1 base; bases outside gene matches: 5. Assay used: immunoSEQ multiplex PCR; TCRdb lists only in-frame clones, some missing. The table includes some 60,000 clones, around 90% detected once. Prior autoimmune disease or systemic immunosuppression barred patients. The rearrangement uses TRBV4-3 and TRBJ2-7; 8 bases line up with TRBD2. Sequenced material: CD4+ or CD8+ T cells sorted from blood, taken in a trial of the OX40 agonist ivuxolimab. The source is an adult with an advanced solid tumor such as melanoma, head and neck, liver or kidney cancer. CDR3 nucleotides: TGCGCCAGCAGCCAAGATCGGGCTAGCGGGTCCTACGAGCAGTACTTC. Residues: CASSQDRASGSYEQYF.